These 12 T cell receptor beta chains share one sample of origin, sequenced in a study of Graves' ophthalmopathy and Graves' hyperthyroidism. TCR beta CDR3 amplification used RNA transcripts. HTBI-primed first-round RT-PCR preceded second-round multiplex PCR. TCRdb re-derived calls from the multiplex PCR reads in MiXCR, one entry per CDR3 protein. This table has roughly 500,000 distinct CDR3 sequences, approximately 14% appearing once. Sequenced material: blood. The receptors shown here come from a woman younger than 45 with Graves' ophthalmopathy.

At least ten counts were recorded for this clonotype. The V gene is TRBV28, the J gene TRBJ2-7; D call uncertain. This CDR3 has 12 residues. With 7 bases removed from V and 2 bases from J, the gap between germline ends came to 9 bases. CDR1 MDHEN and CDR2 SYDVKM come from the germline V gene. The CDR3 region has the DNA TGTGCCAGCATGGACCACACCTACGAGCAGTACTTC. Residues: CASMDHTYEQYF.

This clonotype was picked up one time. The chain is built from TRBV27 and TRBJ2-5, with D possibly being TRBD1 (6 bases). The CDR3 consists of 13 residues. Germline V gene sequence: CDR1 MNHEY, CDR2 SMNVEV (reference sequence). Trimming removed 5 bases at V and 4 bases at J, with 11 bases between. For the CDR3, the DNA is TGTGCCAGCAGTGAGGCAGGGGTAGAGACCCAGTACTTC. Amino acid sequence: CASSEAGVETQYF.

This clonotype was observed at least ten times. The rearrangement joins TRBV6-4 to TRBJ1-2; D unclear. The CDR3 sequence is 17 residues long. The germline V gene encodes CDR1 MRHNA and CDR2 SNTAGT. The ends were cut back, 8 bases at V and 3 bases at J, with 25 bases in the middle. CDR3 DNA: TGTGCCAGCTCCCTAGACCAACACGAGGGCCGAGACTATGGCTACACCTTC. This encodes CASSLDQHEGRDYGYTF.

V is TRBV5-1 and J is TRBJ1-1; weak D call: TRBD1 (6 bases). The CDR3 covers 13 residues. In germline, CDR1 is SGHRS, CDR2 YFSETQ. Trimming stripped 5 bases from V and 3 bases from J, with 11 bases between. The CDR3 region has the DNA TGCGCCAGCAGATGGGGGCAGGACACTGAAGCTTTCTTT. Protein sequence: CASRWGQDTEAFF.

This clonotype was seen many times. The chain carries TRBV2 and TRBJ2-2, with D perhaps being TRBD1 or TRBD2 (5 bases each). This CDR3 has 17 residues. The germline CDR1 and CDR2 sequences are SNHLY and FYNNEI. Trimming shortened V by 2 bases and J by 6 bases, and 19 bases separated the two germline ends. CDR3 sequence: CASSELSGAGRAGELFF. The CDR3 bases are TGTGCCAGCAGTGAATTAAGCGGAGCAGGGAGAGCCGGGGAGCTGTTTTTT.

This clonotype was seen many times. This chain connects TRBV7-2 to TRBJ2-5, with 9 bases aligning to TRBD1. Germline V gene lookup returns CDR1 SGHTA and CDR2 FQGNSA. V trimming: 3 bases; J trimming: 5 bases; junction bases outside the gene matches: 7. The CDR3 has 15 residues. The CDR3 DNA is TGTGCCAGCAGCTTCACAGGGGGCGCCAGGGAGACCCAGTACTTC. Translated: CASSFTGGARETQYF.

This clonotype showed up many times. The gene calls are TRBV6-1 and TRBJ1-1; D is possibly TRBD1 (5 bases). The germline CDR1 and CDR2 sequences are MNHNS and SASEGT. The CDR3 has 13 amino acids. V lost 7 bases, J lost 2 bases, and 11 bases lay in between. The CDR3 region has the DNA TGTGCCAGCACCGGGGACGGCAACACTGAAGCTTTCTTT. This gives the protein CASTGDGNTEAFF.

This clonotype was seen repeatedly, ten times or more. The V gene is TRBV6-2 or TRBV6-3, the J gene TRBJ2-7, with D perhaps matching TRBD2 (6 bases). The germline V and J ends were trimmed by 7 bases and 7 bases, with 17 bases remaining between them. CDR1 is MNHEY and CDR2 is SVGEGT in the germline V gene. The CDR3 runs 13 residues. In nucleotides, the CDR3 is TGTGCCAGCAAATGGGCCGGGAGTCGTGAGCAGTACTTC. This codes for CASKWAGSREQYF.

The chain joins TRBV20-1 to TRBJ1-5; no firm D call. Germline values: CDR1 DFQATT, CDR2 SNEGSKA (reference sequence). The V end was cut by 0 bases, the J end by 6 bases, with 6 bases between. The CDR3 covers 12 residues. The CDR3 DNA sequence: TGCAGTGCTAGAGACAGTAGTCAGCCCCAGCATTTT. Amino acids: CSARDSSQPQHF.

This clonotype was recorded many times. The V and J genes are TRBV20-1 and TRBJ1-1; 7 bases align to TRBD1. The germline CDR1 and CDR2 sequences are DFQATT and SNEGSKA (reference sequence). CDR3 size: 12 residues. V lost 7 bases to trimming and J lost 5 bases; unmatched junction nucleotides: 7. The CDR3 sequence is CSGKTGHTEAFF. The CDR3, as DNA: TGCAGTGGTAAGACAGGGCATACTGAAGCTTTCTTT.

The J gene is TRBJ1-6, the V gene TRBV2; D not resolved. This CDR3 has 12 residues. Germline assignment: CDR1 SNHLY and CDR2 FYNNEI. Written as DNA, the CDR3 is TGTGCGAAGGGAATGGTCAGTTCACCCCTCCACTTT. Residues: CAKGMVSSPLHF.

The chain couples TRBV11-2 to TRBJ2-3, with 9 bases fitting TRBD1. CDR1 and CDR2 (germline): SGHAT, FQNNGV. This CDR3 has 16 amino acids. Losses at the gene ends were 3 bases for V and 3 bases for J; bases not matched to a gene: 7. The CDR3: CASSFGRTGDTDTQYF. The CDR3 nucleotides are TGTGCCAGCAGCTTCGGACGGACAGGGGATACAGATACGCAGTATTTT.